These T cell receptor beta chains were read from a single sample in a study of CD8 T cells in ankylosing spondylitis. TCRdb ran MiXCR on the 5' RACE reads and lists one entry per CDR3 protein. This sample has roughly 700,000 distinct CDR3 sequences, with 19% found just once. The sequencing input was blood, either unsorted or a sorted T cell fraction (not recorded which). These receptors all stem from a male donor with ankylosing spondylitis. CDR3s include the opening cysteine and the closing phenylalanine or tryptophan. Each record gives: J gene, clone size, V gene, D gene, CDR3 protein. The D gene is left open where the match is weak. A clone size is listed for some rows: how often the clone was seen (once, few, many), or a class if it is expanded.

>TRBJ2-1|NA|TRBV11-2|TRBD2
CASSWTSGGTPSYNEQFF
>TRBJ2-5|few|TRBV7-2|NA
CASSLAGAAVSETQYF
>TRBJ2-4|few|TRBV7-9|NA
CASSPPSGGAKNIQYF
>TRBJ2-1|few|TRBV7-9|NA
CASSLAVAESLFF
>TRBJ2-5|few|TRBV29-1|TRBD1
CSVEEPPGQGARETQYF
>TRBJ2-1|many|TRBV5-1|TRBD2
CASSLPASGGRSVEQFF
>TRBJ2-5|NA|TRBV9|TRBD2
CASSRSGGQEGETQYF
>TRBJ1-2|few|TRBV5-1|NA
CASPLGIGYYGYTF
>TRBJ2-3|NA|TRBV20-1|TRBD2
CSATRLAGASTDTQYF
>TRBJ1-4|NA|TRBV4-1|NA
CASSQARRVYEKLFF
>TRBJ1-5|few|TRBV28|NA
CASSLIRTSNQPQHF
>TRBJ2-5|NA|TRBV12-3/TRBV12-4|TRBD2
CASSSSGSTPTQYF
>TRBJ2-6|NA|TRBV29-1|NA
CSVEDPGNGANVLTF
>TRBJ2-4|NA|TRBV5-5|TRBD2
CASAPLAGPIAKNIQYF
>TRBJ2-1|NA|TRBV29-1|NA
CSGDTSAYNEQFF
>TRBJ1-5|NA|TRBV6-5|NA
CASSYTFAGGSNQPQHF
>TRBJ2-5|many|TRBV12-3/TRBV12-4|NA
CASSRMVPEETQYF
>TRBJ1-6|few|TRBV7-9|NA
CASSPLSENSPLHF
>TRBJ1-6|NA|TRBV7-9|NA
CASSPKASPLHF
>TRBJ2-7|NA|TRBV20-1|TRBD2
CSAAPYRLAGSYEQYF
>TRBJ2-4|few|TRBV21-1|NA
CASSKGAASLRIQYF
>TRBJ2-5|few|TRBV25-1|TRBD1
CASSEHTGAMETQYF
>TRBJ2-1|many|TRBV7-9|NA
CASSDGLSWEQFF
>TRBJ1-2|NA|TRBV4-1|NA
CASSLRGPIHGYTF
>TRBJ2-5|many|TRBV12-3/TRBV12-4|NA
CASSHGGWETQYF
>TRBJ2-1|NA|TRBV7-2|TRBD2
CASSINSGGYNEQFF
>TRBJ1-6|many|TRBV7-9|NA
CASSSRASYNSPLHF
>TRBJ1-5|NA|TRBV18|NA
CASSLDGTYQPQHF
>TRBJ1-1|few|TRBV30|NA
CAWSVPEYLEAFF
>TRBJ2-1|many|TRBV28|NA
CASSVTWELHNEQFF
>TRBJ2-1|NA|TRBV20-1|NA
CSATPRTGVYNEQFF
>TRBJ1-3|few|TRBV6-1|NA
CASRPYRVSGNTIYF
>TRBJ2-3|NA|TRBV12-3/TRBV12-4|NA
CASSLWERIDTQYF